A selection of T cell receptor beta chains follows, all from one sample in a study of human CD8 memory T cell subsets. TCRdb derives one entry per CDR3 protein from the 5' RACE reads, leaving out DNA. Reported are several thousand distinct CDR3 sequences; the ten largest clones contain around 22%. Specimen: CD8+ T cells from PBMCs. The receptor source for this set is a human donor in good health. CDR3s include the opening cysteine and the closing phenylalanine or tryptophan. Size tells how often a clone was seen (once, few, many) or the class of an expanded clone, and some rows leave it out.

cdr3_aa | j_call | clone_size | v_call
CASSFGSGYTF | TRBJ1-2 | . | TRBV5-6
CASSSPLRESVYGYTF | TRBJ1-2 | medium-sized | TRBV28
CASVGGRASYEQYF | TRBJ2-7 | . | TRBV21-1
CASSFGINYYEQYF | TRBJ2-7 | . | TRBV12-3/TRBV12-4
CASSFAGADAEQYF | TRBJ2-7 | . | TRBV13
CSAYRGGREGGANVLTF | TRBJ2-6 | . | TRBV29-1
CASSESSGSGDTQYF | TRBJ2-3 | . | TRBV6-4
CASRYDPLLEQFF | TRBJ2-1 | medium-sized | TRBV5-1
CASSDEKDSTGELFF | TRBJ2-2 | . | TRBV2
CASSSVRTGENEKLFF | TRBJ1-4 | . | TRBV28
CATSEGQGETDTQYF | TRBJ2-3 | . | TRBV24-1
CASESGPNTGELFF | TRBJ2-2 | . | TRBV5-1
CASSASGMIEQFF | TRBJ2-1 | medium-sized | TRBV19
CASSLLGPATVDNEQFF | TRBJ2-1 | . | TRBV28
CRGQGCSSTDTQYF | TRBJ2-3 | . | TRBV20-1
CASSLGTSGRGTQYF | TRBJ2-3 | . | TRBV14
CSAYRLGETDTQYF | TRBJ2-3 | . | TRBV20-1
CASTRGTSGNNEQFF | TRBJ2-1 | . | TRBV27
CSALSTGGNPQHF | TRBJ1-5 | medium-sized | TRBV29-1
CATSDVGQGGELFF | TRBJ2-2 | . | TRBV24-1
CASSPGTGSYEQYF | TRBJ2-7 | . | TRBV5-5
CASSQVGGTTEAFF | TRBJ1-1 | . | TRBV14
CASSDGTFRQPQHF | TRBJ1-5 | . | TRBV25-1
CASSLGRGPTGELFF | TRBJ2-2 | . | TRBV27
CASSLGRGGSNEQFF | TRBJ2-1 | . | TRBV7-8
CASSLSPGQPYSYEQYF | TRBJ2-7 | . | TRBV28
CSVEGGDHYEQYF | TRBJ2-7 | . | TRBV29-1
CSAGGSGPYNEQFF | TRBJ2-1 | . | TRBV20-1
CSVEVSSTYEQYF | TRBJ2-7 | . | TRBV29-1
CSVPSHRAEAFF | TRBJ1-1 | . | TRBV29-1
CASSLFRSYEQYF | TRBJ2-7 | . | TRBV28
CSARDPREDTEAFF | TRBJ1-1 | . | TRBV20-1
CSAPGEGADYEQYF | TRBJ2-7 | . | TRBV20-1
CASSGPGLAPYNEQFF | TRBJ2-1 | . | TRBV5-5
CSVAQMGQGTPYEQYF | TRBJ2-7 | . | TRBV29-1
CASSSPGQQETQYF | TRBJ2-5 | . | TRBV25-1
CASSSPGTAYNEQFF | TRBJ2-1 | . | TRBV7-9
CASSFTVGEQYF | TRBJ2-7 | . | TRBV7-8
CASRKEGHRQETQYF | TRBJ2-5 | . | TRBV19
CASSEGGRGYEQYF | TRBJ2-7 | . | TRBV2
CASSQGGGTRRQNTQYF | TRBJ2-3 | . | TRBV4-2